The 27 T cell receptor beta chains reported below all come from one sample, sequenced in a study of blood T cell repertoires in COVID-19. Here immunoSEQ multiplex PCR was the method, and the copy in TCRdb shows in-frame clones only, minus some. The sample includes a few hundred thousand clones, around 88% seen only once; the top ten take approximately 14%. Sequenced material: peripheral blood. The receptors come from a woman in her 70s with COVID-19, enrolled during active disease.

V is TRBV2 and J is TRBJ1-1, with D unclear. CDR3 length: 13 residues. Trimming left V 7 bases short and J 4 bases short, with 13 bases between. Per the germline V gene, CDR1 is SNHLY and CDR2 is FYNNEI. CDR3: CASTWRVGTEAFF. In DNA, the CDR3 is TGTGCCAGCACATGGAGGGTGGGCACTGAAGCTTTCTTT.

The rearrangement joins TRBV5-1 to TRBJ2-3; TRBD1 matches at 9 bases. CDR3 length: 15 amino acids. Germline lookup yields CDR1 SGHRS and CDR2 YFSETQ. The trim removed 4 bases at V and 4 bases at J, leaving 7 bases unmatched. This CDR3 is CASSGDRARADTQYF. The CDR3 bases are TGCGCCAGCAGCGGGGACAGGGCGAGGGCAGATACGCAGTATTTT.

The V and J genes are TRBV5-6 and TRBJ1-2; 9 nucleotides line up with TRBD1. Germline CDR1 SGHDT, CDR2 YYEEEE. V shed 4 bases and J 0 bases; nucleotides not matched to a gene: 10. This CDR3 spans 17 amino acids. CDR3: CASSLGQGRLPNYGYTF. The CDR3 bases are TGTGCCAGCAGCCTGGGACAGGGCAGGCTCCCTAACTATGGCTACACCTTC.

This clone appeared once. The V call is TRBV10-3, the J call TRBJ1-3, with D possibly TRBD1 on 6 matching bases. The V end lost 9 bases, the J end lost 4 bases, and 13 bases lay between the germline ends. This CDR3 is built from 13 residues. CDR1 and CDR2 from the germline V gene are ENHRY and SYGVKD. CDR3 DNA sequence: TGTGCCATTCAGAACAGGGAAGGAAACACCATATATTTT. Its translation is CAIQNREGNTIYF.

The V and J genes are TRBV10-3 and TRBJ2-7; TRBD1 matches at 9 bases. This CDR3 has 15 amino acids. Germline lookup yields CDR1 ENHRY and CDR2 SYGVKD. The V gene end was trimmed by 10 bases and the J gene end by 5 bases; junction bases not matched to a gene: 15. CDR3 bases: TGTGCCACCAGACAAGACAGGGGGGGCCAGGACGAGCAGTACTTC. Translated, it gives CATRQDRGGQDEQYF.

The V call is TRBV9, the J call TRBJ2-3; the match to TRBD2 covers 7 bases. The CDR3 contains 15 residues. J was trimmed by 5 bases and V by 2 bases; bases with no gene match: 8. Germline assignment: CDR1 SGDLS and CDR2 YYNGEE. DNA of the CDR3: TGTGCCAGCAGCGTCCACCCTGGGAGGGTAGATACGCAGTATTTT. It specifies CASSVHPGRVDTQYF.

This rearrangement joins TRBV6-5 to TRBJ2-1; TRBD2 matches at 11 bases. Unmatched junction bases numbered 4, after V lost 6 bases and J lost 6 bases. Germline V gene lookup returns CDR1 MNHEY and CDR2 SVGAGI. The CDR3 contains 14 residues. CDR3 amino acids: CASRPSGGTNEQFF. In DNA, the CDR3 is TGTGCCAGCAGGCCTAGCGGGGGGACCAATGAGCAGTTCTTC.

This chain links TRBV28 with TRBJ1-5; no reliable D call. This CDR3 region has 12 residues. The germline gives CDR1 MDHEN, CDR2 SYDVKM. V was clipped by 3 bases and J by 3 bases, with 3 bases between them. CDR3 in DNA: TGTGCCAGCAGTTTCCTCAATCAGCCCCAGCATTTT. This gives the protein CASSFLNQPQHF.

This clone was observed many times. This chain connects TRBV28 to TRBJ1-4, with D perhaps TRBD1 (6 bases). The germline V and J ends were trimmed by 4 bases and 6 bases, with 21 bases remaining between them. Per germline, CDR1 MDHEN and CDR2 SYDVKM. The CDR3 is made up of 17 amino acids. The CDR3: CASSSSFDRLGDEKLFF. The CDR3 DNA is TGTGCCAGCAGTTCCTCCTTCGACAGGCTCGGTGATGAAAAACTGTTTTTT.

This clone came up a few times. V is TRBV9 and J is TRBJ2-5; TRBD2 matches 7 bases. V lost 0 bases, J lost 2 bases, and 4 bases stayed unmatched. The germline V gene encodes CDR1 SGDLS and CDR2 YYNGEE. The length of the CDR3 is 15 residues. CDR3 sequence: CASSVDASGQETQYF. The CDR3 coding sequence is TGTGCCAGCAGCGTAGACGCTAGCGGACAAGAGACCCAGTACTTC. Using reference TRBV9 and TRBJ2-5 for the parts outside the CDR3, the full variable domain is DSGVTQTPKHLITATGQRVTLRCSPRSGDLSVYWYQQSLDQGLQFLIQYYNGEERAKGNILERFSAQQFPDLHSELNLSSLELGDSALYFCASSVDASGQETQYFGPGTRLLVL.

J is TRBJ2-7 and V is TRBV19, with TRBD1 as a possible D gene (6 bases). Trimming removed 4 bases from V and 0 bases from J, with 16 bases in between. Germline V gene sequence: CDR1 LNHDA, CDR2 SQIVND (reference sequence). The CDR3 is 16 residues long. The CDR3: CASSRNRQAPSYEQYF. The CDR3, as DNA: TGTGCCAGTAGTAGGAACCGACAGGCCCCCTCCTACGAGCAGTACTTC.

The rearrangement links TRBV19 to TRBJ1-4; tentatively, D is TRBD1 (6 bases). In germline, CDR1 is LNHDA, CDR2 SQIVND (reference sequence). This CDR3 region has 13 residues. V lost 5 bases and J lost 7, with 11 bases in between. In DNA, the CDR3 is TGTGCCAGTAGTTCGGGAGGGGGTGAAAAACTGTTTTTT. This sequence encodes CASSSGGGEKLFF.

The V and J genes are TRBV5-1 and TRBJ1-2, with unresolved D. The CDR3 runs 14 residues. V lost 0 bases and J 9 bases, leaving 15 bases between the germline ends. CDR1 and CDR2 from the germline V gene are SGHRS and YFSETQ. The CDR3 DNA follows: TGCGCCAGCAGCTTGGGTCAATCTGGTAGCCGCTACACCTTC. It codes for CASSLGQSGSRYTF.

The chain uses TRBV7-2 and TRBJ2-7, with D perhaps TRBD1 (5 bases). The CDR3 is 14 amino acids. Germline CDR1 SGHTA, CDR2 FQGNSA. The V end lost 2 bases, the J end lost 2 bases, and 10 bases lay between the germline ends. Here the CDR3 reads CASSLSGPPYEQYF. In DNA form, the CDR3 reads TGTGCCAGCAGCTTATCAGGGCCTCCCTACGAGCAGTACTTC.

CDR3 residues: CASSPPGTTGASTDTQYF. The CDR3 bases are TGTGCCAGCAGCCCCCCCGGGACTACTGGGGCCAGCACAGATACGCAGTATTTT. The rearrangement links TRBV9 to TRBJ2-3; the match to TRBD2 covers 7 bases. Germline V gives CDR1 SGDLS, CDR2 YYNGEE. Losses at the gene ends were 4 bases for V and 0 bases for J; bases not matched to a gene: 14. This CDR3 contains 18 residues.

The chain uses TRBV6-5 and TRBJ1-1, with a tentative D call TRBD1 (5 bases). Germline CDR1 and CDR2: MNHEY and SVGAGI. The CDR3 has 14 amino acids. Between the trimmed V and J ends, which lost 11 bases and 1 base, there was a span of 17 bases. In DNA form, the CDR3 reads TGTGCCGTCCAGCCTTGGGGGGGGAACACTGAAGCTTTCTTT. Protein sequence: CAVQPWGGNTEAFF.

V usage is TRBV7-2 and J usage is TRBJ2-5; weak D call: TRBD2 (6 bases). This CDR3 contains 14 residues. Germline assignment: CDR1 SGHTA and CDR2 FQGNSA. V lost 3 bases and J lost 5, with 13 bases in between. This CDR3 is CASSLGLRGETQYF. The CDR3 DNA reads TGTGCCAGCAGCTTGGGACTCCGAGGGGAGACCCAGTACTTC.

This chain uses TRBV5-1 with TRBJ2-2, with no clear D. CDR1 and CDR2 (germline): SGHRS, YFSETQ. V was cut by 2 bases and J by 0 bases, with 11 bases left in between. This CDR3 has 16 amino acids. The CDR3 DNA follows: TGCGCCAGCAGCTTCGCAGGCCAGACGAACACCGGGGAGCTGTTTTTT. It codes for CASSFAGQTNTGELFF.

The chain uses TRBV25-1 and TRBJ2-2, with 8 positions matching TRBD2. The V gene end was trimmed by 6 bases and the J gene end by 4 bases; junction bases not matched to a gene: 13. Looked up from germline, CDR1 is MGHDK and CDR2 is SYGVNS. There are 17 residues in the CDR3. The CDR3 sequence: CASSDPPGGAGTGELFF. DNA of the CDR3: TGTGCCAGCAGCGACCCACCGGGGGGGGCGGGCACCGGGGAGCTGTTTTTT.

CDR3 protein: CASSSGQGAEGYTF. CDR3 DNA sequence: TGTGCCAGCAGCTCCGGACAGGGGGCGGAAGGCTACACCTTC. The V and J genes are TRBV9 and TRBJ1-2; 11 positions match TRBD1. The ends lost 4 bases at V and 8 bases at J; junction bases unmatched: 7. Per the germline V gene, CDR1 is SGDLS and CDR2 is YYNGEE. The CDR3 length is 14 residues.

This rearrangement joins TRBV2 to TRBJ1-2; D uncertain. This CDR3 comprises 11 residues. Germline V gives CDR1 SNHLY, CDR2 FYNNEI. Trimming took off 6 bases at V and 8 bases at J, with 10 bases between the two ends. The CDR3 here is CASSGVGGYTF. CDR3 coding DNA: TGTGCCAGCAGCGGGGTAGGCGGCTACACCTTC.

Of note for this clone: Mismatch with germline at one junction end may stem from a read error. The J gene is TRBJ1-5, the V gene TRBV19, with 7 bases fitting TRBD1. The germline CDR1 and CDR2 sequences are LNHDA and SQIVND (reference sequence). The CDR3 has 15 residues. CDR3 coding DNA: TGTGCCAGTAGTATATCAGGGGGTAGCGATCAGCCCCAGCATTTT. Translated, it gives CASSISGGSDQPQHF.

The CDR3: CASRPRDRGIDTQYF. DNA for the CDR3: TGTGCCAGCAGGCCCCGGGACAGGGGGATAGATACGCAGTATTTT. This sequence joins TRBV6-5 and TRBJ2-3; 11 bases line up with TRBD1. V dropped 6 bases and J dropped 5; count of bases not matched to a gene: 7. Germline CDR1 and CDR2: MNHEY and SVGAGI. This CDR3 spans 15 amino acids.

V is TRBV2 and J is TRBJ1-2; D gene ambiguous. The CDR3 spans 13 residues. V lost 5 bases, J lost 8 bases, and 15 bases lay in between. Germline V gives CDR1 SNHLY, CDR2 FYNNEI. CDR3 loop: CASSQLAQVGYTF. The CDR3 coding sequence is TGTGCCAGCAGTCAATTAGCCCAAGTAGGCTACACCTTC.

The chain uses TRBV29-1 and TRBJ1-2; 7 bases align to TRBD1. CDR3 size: 15 residues. The V segment lost 4 bases and the J segment 4 bases; nucleotides outside the gene matches: 12. Looked up from germline, CDR1 is SQVTM and CDR2 is ANQGSEA. DNA for the CDR3: TGCAGCGTTGTGACAGTAGGAGGGACAGTCTATGGCTACACCTTC. Translated, it gives CSVVTVGGTVYGYTF.

This chain uses TRBV4-2 with TRBJ1-2, with 7 positions matching TRBD1. The CDR3 contains 16 residues. Germline V gene lookup returns CDR1 LGHNA and CDR2 YNFKEQ. Trimming at V came to 4 bases and at J to 4 bases, leaving 12 bases not matched to a gene. This CDR3 is CASSPNYGQVLYGYTF. The DNA of the CDR3 is TGTGCCAGCAGCCCTAACTATGGACAGGTCCTCTATGGCTACACCTTC.

The rearrangement joins TRBV28 to TRBJ1-2; 8 nucleotides align to TRBD1. Per the germline V gene, CDR1 is MDHEN and CDR2 is SYDVKM. CDR3 length: 16 residues. V lost 6 bases and J lost 3; bases outside the gene matches: 12. The CDR3 region has the DNA TGTGCCAGCAGGACCCCTGGGCAGGGGGCCCACTATGGCTACACCTTC. Its protein product is CASRTPGQGAHYGYTF.